The 19 T cell receptor beta chains in this list originate from one sample, sequenced in a study of T-cell memory formation after mild COVID-19. MiXCR, applied by TCRdb to the 5' RACE reads, yields one record per CDR3 protein. Of 300,000 to 350,000 distinct CDR3 sequences in the sample, around 15% were seen once. Sequences were obtained from PBMCs or a T cell subset sorted from them (not recorded which). Receptors were obtained from a man younger than 35 who had mild COVID-19 (a few samples of this study predate the infection). Cell type and time point are not known.

The rearrangement links TRBV21-1 to TRBJ2-7; TRBD1, the D gene given by the table, was not confirmed from the DNA. TRBV21-1 is marked as a pseudogene. There are 14 residues in the CDR3. The CDR3 DNA reads as TGTGCCAGCAGCCGGCATTCCCCCTATGACGAGCAGTACTTC. Translating it yields CASSRHSPYDEQYF.

This chain joins TRBV7-9 and TRBJ1-5; D is uncertain. The germline V gene has CDR1 SEHNR and CDR2 FQNEAQ (reference sequence). The CDR3 is 12 amino acids. Between the trimmed V and J ends, which lost 4 bases and 6 bases, there was a span of 7 bases. In DNA form, the CDR3 reads TGTGCCAGCAGCTGGGAGGTTCAGCCCCAGCATTTT. It translates to CASSWEVQPQHF. Full variable domain (outside the CDR3, taken from reference TRBV7-9 and TRBJ1-5): DTGVSQNPRHKITKRGQNVTFRCDPISEHNRLYWYRQTLGQGPEFLTYFQNEAQLEKSRLLSDRFSAERPKGSFSTLEIQRTEQGDSAMYLCASSWEVQPQHFGDGTRLSIL.

This clonotype has more than one count but fewer than ten. The V call is TRBV18, the J call TRBJ2-3; weak D call: TRBD2 (5 bases). The CDR3 totals 16 residues. Deletions cut 3 bases from V and 1 base from J, with 14 bases between. CDR1 and CDR2 from the germline V gene are KGHSH and LQKENI. This chain's CDR3 is CASSPAGSGGTDTQYF. The CDR3 DNA reads TGTGCCAGCTCACCCGCGGGCAGCGGCGGCACAGATACGCAGTATTTT.

The table lists this clonotype with many counts. This chain connects TRBV6-6 to TRBJ2-7; 7 bases are a match to TRBD1. The germline gives CDR1 MNHNY, CDR2 SVGAGI (reference sequence). The CDR3 sequence is 15 residues long. V shed 0 bases, J shed 6 bases, and the junction held 8 bases outside the gene matches. The chain's CDR3 is CASSYSATGMGEQYV. The CDR3 DNA reads as TGTGCCAGCAGTTACTCCGCGACAGGGATGGGCGAGCAGTACGTC.

The gene calls are TRBV7-9 and TRBJ2-3; the match to TRBD2 covers 8 bases. Germline CDR1 reads SEHNR; CDR2 reads FQNEAQ (reference sequence). J was trimmed by 3 bases and V by 5 bases; bases with no gene match: 4. The CDR3 loop spans 14 amino acids. The CDR3 loop reads CASSTTGGTDTQYF. Here the CDR3 DNA reads TGTGCCAGCAGCACGACGGGAGGGACAGATACGCAGTATTTT. The full variable domain, rest sourced from reference TRBV7-9 and TRBJ2-3, is DTGVSQNPRHKITKRGQNVTFRCDPISEHNRLYWYRQTLGQGPEFLTYFQNEAQLEKSRLLSDRFSAERPKGSFSTLEIQRTEQGDSAMYLCASSTTGGTDTQYFGPGTRLTVL.

This chain connects TRBV18 to TRBJ2-5, with D perhaps TRBD1 or TRBD2 (5 bases each). V was pared by 4 bases and J by 2 bases, with 11 bases between. The length of the CDR3 is 14 residues. The germline CDR1 and CDR2 sequences are KGHSH and LQKENI. CDR3 region: CASSQPGRQETQYF. The CDR3 DNA reads TGTGCCAGCTCACAGCCGGGACGGCAAGAGACCCAGTACTTC.

The V call is TRBV2, the J call TRBJ1-5; D uncertain. The V gene's germline CDR1 is SNHLY and CDR2 FYNNEI. The CDR3 runs to 13 residues. V shed 3 bases and J shed 7 bases, with 10 bases lying between them. The CDR3 nucleotides are TGTGCCAGCAGTGACCGCGGGATACAGCCCCAGCATTTT. Translating gives CASSDRGIQPQHF. Full variable domain (missing parts from reference TRBV2 and TRBJ1-5): EPEVTQTPSHQVTQMGQEVILRCVPISNHLYFYWYRQILGQKVEFLVSFYNNEISEKSEIFDDQFSVERPDGSNFTLKIRSTKLEDSAMYFCASSDRGIQPQHFGDGTRLSIL.

The rearrangement joins TRBV7-2 to TRBJ1-5, with a weak D call TRBD1 (6 bases). CDR3 length: 12 amino acids. Trimming took off 1 base at V and 9 bases at J, with 7 bases between the two ends. Germline CDR1 reads SGHTA; CDR2 reads FQGNSA. This CDR3 is CASSLGGLPQHF. The CDR3, as DNA: TGTGCCAGCAGCTTAGGGGGGCTGCCCCAGCATTTT. Drawing the rest from reference TRBV7-2 and TRBJ1-5, the complete variable domain is GAGVSQSPSNKVTEKGKDVELRCDPISGHTALYWYRQSLGQGLEFLIYFQGNSAPDKSGLPSDRFSAERTGGSVSTLTIQRTQQEDSAVYLCASSLGGLPQHFGDGTRLSIL.

Written as DNA, the CDR3 is TGTGCCAGCTCACCACCATTAGCGGGGGGCGGCAATGAGCAGTTCTTC. It yields the protein CASSPPLAGGGNEQFF. This chain connects TRBV18 to TRBJ2-1, with 10 bases lining up with TRBD2. V gave up 0 bases and J gave up 6 bases; unmatched junction bases: 5. The CDR3 runs 16 residues. Germline V gene sequence: CDR1 KGHSH, CDR2 LQKENI.

This chain uses TRBV4-1 with TRBJ2-4, with 7 bases fitting TRBD2. The length of the CDR3 is 16 residues. After removal of 4 bases from V and 1 base from J, the junction contained 7 bases not matched to a gene. Germline loops: CDR1 MGHRA, CDR2 YSYEKL. DNA of the CDR3: TGCGCCAGCAGCCTTTCTTGGGAGGGGGCCAAAAACATTCAGTACTTC. It codes for CASSLSWEGAKNIQYF.

In this sample, this clonotype turned up a few times. The CDR3: CASSLAGGQNNEQFF. The DNA of the CDR3 is TGTGCCAGCAGCTTAGCGGGGGGGCAGAACAATGAGCAGTTCTTC. V gene TRBV5-6 combines with J gene TRBJ2-1; 10 nucleotides match TRBD2. The CDR3 has 15 residues. Trimming removed 2 bases from V and 5 bases from J; junction bases left unmatched: 4. Germline lookup yields CDR1 SGHDT and CDR2 YYEEEE.

This clonotype was counted a few times. The chain combines TRBV5-1 with TRBJ1-1, with 9 bases aligning to TRBD1. The CDR3 covers 17 residues. The germline gives CDR1 SGHRS, CDR2 YFSETQ. V dropped 4 bases and J dropped 0; count of bases not matched to a gene: 10. CDR3 nucleotides: TGCGCCAGCAGCGAATCCGGGACAGGGACCATGAACACTGAAGCTTTCTTT. Its protein product is CASSESGTGTMNTEAFF.

This clonotype was seen more than once but under ten times. V and J are TRBV7-6 and TRBJ2-5, with D tentatively TRBD1 (6 bases). Trimming removed 0 bases from V and 0 bases from J, with 11 bases in between. In germline, CDR1 is SGHVS, CDR2 FNYEAQ. This CDR3 spans 16 amino acids. The CDR3 protein is CASSLAPGGDQETQYF. DNA of the CDR3: TGTGCCAGCAGCTTAGCCCCTGGGGGCGACCAAGAGACCCAGTACTTC. Complete variable domain (other parts from reference TRBV7-6 and TRBJ2-5): GAGVSQSPRYKVTKRGQDVALRCDPISGHVSLYWYRQALGQGPEFLTYFNYEAQQDKSGLPNDRFSAERPEGSISTLTIQRTEQRDSAMYRCASSLAPGGDQETQYFGPGTRLLVL.

This chain links TRBV6-6 with TRBJ2-5; D is ambiguous. This CDR3 is 13 amino acids long. V was shortened by 2 bases and J by 4 bases, with 8 bases between the two germline ends. Germline V gene lookup returns CDR1 MNHNY and CDR2 SVGAGI (reference sequence). CDR3 loop: CASSYGRRETQYF. CDR3 coding DNA: TGTGCCAGCAGTTACGGCAGGAGAGAGACCCAGTACTTC.

The rearrangement links TRBV2 to TRBJ2-5, with a possible D match to TRBD2 (5 bases). The CDR3 covers 14 residues. The V end was cut by 6 bases, the J end by 2 bases, with 13 bases between. CDR1 and CDR2 (germline): SNHLY, FYNNEI. The CDR3 is CASSETLEQETQYF. DNA for the CDR3: TGTGCCAGCAGCGAGACACTAGAGCAAGAGACCCAGTACTTC.

This clonotype was seen many times. The J gene is TRBJ2-1, the V gene TRBV7-9; TRBD1 agrees at 8 bases. The CDR3 covers 17 residues. V was pared by 5 bases and J by 2 bases, with 11 bases of the junction left unmatched. CDR1 is SEHNR, CDR2 FQNEAQ, per germline (reference sequence). CDR3 loop: CASSLSTGAGAYNEQFF. CDR3 DNA sequence: TGTGCCAGCAGCCTCTCGACAGGGGCGGGCGCCTACAATGAGCAGTTCTTC.

This clonotype turned up a few times. CDR3 protein: CASSGGGELNTQYF. DNA for the CDR3: TGTGCCAGCAGTGGCGGGGGGGAGCTTAATACGCAGTATTTT. The V gene is TRBV2, the J gene TRBJ2-3; 9 nucleotides align to TRBD2. After removal of 4 bases from V and 7 bases from J, the junction contained 6 bases not matched to a gene. This CDR3 region has 14 residues. The germline CDR1 and CDR2 sequences are SNHLY and FYNNEI.

This clonotype was found many times. This rearrangement joins TRBV6-4 to TRBJ2-3; tentative D call: TRBD1 (6 bases). CDR1 and CDR2 from the germline V gene are MRHNA and SNTAGT. The CDR3 loop spans 14 amino acids. V lost 3 bases and J 1 base, leaving 8 bases between the germline ends. The DNA for the CDR3 is TGTGCCAGCAGTGAAGCAGGGGGCACAGATACGCAGTATTTT. The encoded protein is CASSEAGGTDTQYF.

V usage is TRBV19 and J usage is TRBJ2-1; D possibly uses TRBD1 or TRBD2 (5 bases each). The CDR3 has 16 residues. V was trimmed by 10 bases and J by 5 bases, leaving 24 bases between them. Germline CDR1 LNHDA, CDR2 SQIVND (reference sequence). In DNA, the CDR3 is TGTGCCACTCCGAGGGACCCGTCCCAGGGTGACAATGAGCAGTTCTTC. Translating it yields CATPRDPSQGDNEQFF.